The clone carrying this T cell receptor beta chain turned up a few times. Donors uniformly comprised healthy Caucasians. The junction had 8 bases not matched to a gene; V was cut back by 4 bases and J by 4 bases. This CDR3 is 16 amino acids long. Germline CDR1 reads SGHTA; CDR2 reads FQGNSA. This specimen comes from a study of identical twins. One entry per CDR3 protein results from TCRdb running MiXCR on the 5' RACE reads. The table shows fewer than 500,000 distinct CDR3 sequences, with less than 25% occurring only once. These records were also assigned to another study, of T cells expressing NK-cell markers. From that report: Each TCR beta repertoire originated in sorted T cells that were CD3+CD56+NKG2C+, CD3+CD56+NKG2C- or CD3+CD56-NKG2C+. The sequencing cohort of eight donors included seven HCMV-seropositive individuals and one seronegative individual. HCMV specificity of the expanded NKG2C+ T cell clones stayed unclear.

Sequenced sample: CD4+ T cells sorted from blood. The TCR was taken from a woman aged 18-30 years in good health. The V call is TRBV7-2, the J call TRBJ2-1; 9 bases line up with TRBD2. CDR3 protein: CASSSFSTSGYNEQFF. The CDR3 coding sequence is TGTGCCAGCAGCTCCTTCTCGACTAGCGGTTACAATGAGCAGTTCTTC. The variable domain in full, completed from reference TRBV7-2 and TRBJ2-1, reads GAGVSQSPSNKVTEKGKDVELRCDPISGHTALYWYRQSLGQGLEFLIYFQGNSAPDKSGLPSDRFSAERTGGSVSTLTIQRTQQEDSAVYLCASSSFSTSGYNEQFFGPGTRLTVL.